Listed below are T cell receptor beta chains from one sample, sequenced in a study of cytomegalovirus exposure and HLA in healthy donors. Some clones are missing from TCRdb's copy, which holds only in-frame ones; the method was immunoSEQ multiplex PCR. This table holds roughly 280,000 clones, about 75% found once. Sequenced material: PBMCs. All receptors derive from a female donor in good health and CMV-seronegative. The CDR3 runs from the conserved cysteine through the conserved F or W. A D gene is named only where the DNA matches it firmly. Expanded clones are given a class, and other clones once, few, many or no size at all.

clone size,J gene,V gene,CDR3 length,D gene,CDR3 DNA,CDR3 protein
once,TRBJ1-2,TRBV6-5,14,.,TGTGCCAGCAGTTACGTGACAGGAGGCTATGGCTACACCTTC,CASSYVTGGYGYTF
.,TRBJ1-2,TRBV6-1,11,.,TGTGCCAGCGGAGAGGACTATGGCTACACCTTC,CASGEDYGYTF
once,TRBJ2-1,TRBV7-2,12,.,TGTGCATCAATAAACGCAGCGGGTGAGCAGTTCTTC,CASINAAGEQFF
.,TRBJ2-1,TRBV27,13,.,TGTGCCAGCAGTTTCTCGGAGTACAATGAGCAGTTCTTC,CASSFSEYNEQFF
.,TRBJ2-1,TRBV6-5,14,.,TGTGCCAGCAGTCGCACAGGGCTACTCAATGAGCAGTTCTTC,CASSRTGLLNEQFF
.,TRBJ2-7,TRBV7-9,13,.,TGTGCCAGCAACACTCTAGGTACCTACGAGCAGTACTTC,CASNTLGTYEQYF
.,TRBJ2-1,TRBV28,13,.,TGTGCCAGCAGTTCAGGATGGATGATAAAGCAGTTCTTC,CASSSGWMIKQFF
.,TRBJ2-3,TRBV19,14,TRBD1,TGTGCCAGTAGTATGGCAGGGGGTACAGATACGCAGTATTTT,CASSMAGGTDTQYF
once,TRBJ2-7,TRBV27,15,.,TGTGCCAGCAGTCCTAAGCCGTACAGCTCCTACGAGCAGTACTTC,CASSPKPYSSYEQYF
.,TRBJ2-3,TRBV6-5,15,.,TGTGCCAGCAGTTACTCGGGGGCCGGCACAGATACGCAGTATTTT,CASSYSGAGTDTQYF
.,TRBJ2-2,TRBV30,12,.,TGTGCCTGGAGTGTACGGGTCGGGGAGCTGTTTTTT,CAWSVRVGELFF
.,TRBJ2-3,TRBV7-2,16,TRBD2,TGTGCCAGCAGCTCGGGGGTAGCGGGGTTCACAGATACGCAGTATTTT,CASSSGVAGFTDTQYF
.,TRBJ2-6,TRBV11-3,17,TRBD1,TGTGCCAGCAGCTTTCGGACAGGCCCCTCTGGGGCCAACGTCCTGACTTTC,CASSFRTGPSGANVLTF
.,TRBJ1-3,TRBV2,14,TRBD1,TGTGCCAGCAGGGGGACAGGGCCCGGAAACACCATATATTTT,CASRGTGPGNTIYF
.,TRBJ2-5,TRBV5-1,17,TRBD2,TGCGCCAGCAGCCCTCTCGTGGCGGGAGGGCCTAGAGAGACCCAGTACTTC,CASSPLVAGGPRETQYF
.,TRBJ2-2,TRBV2,16,TRBD1,TGTGCCAGCAGCCGGCCGGGACAGGGGATAACCGGGGAGCTGTTTTTT,CASSRPGQGITGELFF
.,TRBJ2-6,TRBV7-6,17,.,TGTGCCAGCAGCTTAGCGACCGGGGGCTCTGGGGCCAACGTCCTGACTTTC,CASSLATGGSGANVLTF
.,TRBJ1-1,TRBV28,15,TRBD1,TGTGCCAGCAGTTTTTTTCGACAGGGGGGTGCTGAAGCTTTCTTT,CASSFFRQGGAEAFF
few,TRBJ1-1,TRBV29-1,11,.,TGCAGCGTTCAGGGGTTGACTGAAGCTTTCTTT,CSVQGLTEAFF
.,TRBJ1-4,TRBV19,20,TRBD1,TGTGCCAGTAGCCCCTCGCGCCTCGGACAGGGCTTGCGAGTTAATGAAAAACTGTTTTTT,CASSPSRLGQGLRVNEKLFF
.,TRBJ2-1,TRBV14,17,.,TGTGCCAGCAGCCAAGATTGGGCGAAAGAGTCCTACAATGAGCAGTTCTTC,CASSQDWAKESYNEQFF
once,TRBJ1-5,TRBV27,19,TRBD1,TGTGCCAGCAGTTTACTCAGCTCGGCAGGGGGATTCGGCAATCAGCCCCAGCATTTT,CASSLLSSAGGFGNQPQHF
.,TRBJ1-4,TRBV7-9,14,TRBD1,TGTGCCAGCAGCACCGGGACAGGGGTTGAAAAACTGTTTTTT,CASSTGTGVEKLFF
.,TRBJ1-2,TRBV6-5,14,.,TGTGCCAGCAGTGAACAGGAGGGATACTATGGCTACACCTTC,CASSEQEGYYGYTF
.,TRBJ2-5,TRBV5-4,15,TRBD1,TGTGCCAGCAGCACAAAAAGGACAGGCCAAGAGACCCAGTACTTC,CASSTKRTGQETQYF
.,TRBJ1-5,TRBV18,14,TRBD1,TGTGCCAGCTCCCAAGGGACAGGGAATCAGCCCCAGCATTTT,CASSQGTGNQPQHF
.,TRBJ1-2,TRBV19,15,TRBD1,TGTGCCAGTAGTGTCTGGGACAGAGCTAACTATGGCTACACCTTC,CASSVWDRANYGYTF
.,TRBJ2-4,TRBV30,18,TRBD1,TGTGCCTGTACATGGTCCGGGACAGGCTCTATAGCCAAAAACATTCAGTACTTC,CACTWSGTGSIAKNIQYF
.,TRBJ2-5,TRBV9,15,.,TGTGCCAGCAGCACACGACAGGACCCGGGAGAGACCCAGTACTTC,CASSTRQDPGETQYF
.,TRBJ2-3,TRBV11-3,14,.,TGTGCCAGCAGCCCTCTGTTGCACATAGATACGCAGTATTTT,CASSPLLHIDTQYF
.,TRBJ2-7,TRBV29-1,13,.,TGCAGCGTTTTGAGACAAGACCCTTACGAGCAGTACTTC,CSVLRQDPYEQYF
few,TRBJ2-1,TRBV7-9,14,.,TGTGCCAGCAGCCTCGAAGAGTCCGGTAATGAGCAGTTCTTC,CASSLEESGNEQFF
.,TRBJ2-1,TRBV11-2,15,TRBD1,TGTGCCAGCAGCTCCCGGGACAGGGGGTACAATGAGCAGTTCTTC,CASSSRDRGYNEQFF
.,TRBJ2-5,TRBV19,17,TRBD2,TGTGCCAGTAGTAATCTCCGAGGTGGGGGGAGGGAAGAGACCCAGTACTTC,CASSNLRGGGREETQYF
.,TRBJ2-7,TRBV5-4,15,.,TGTGCCAGCAGCTTGGGGGCAGCTGGAACCTACGAGCAGTACTTC,CASSLGAAGTYEQYF
.,TRBJ2-2,TRBV7-9,17,TRBD2,TGTGCCAGCAGCCCACGTTTCCTAGCGGTGAACACCGGGGAGCTGTTTTTT,CASSPRFLAVNTGELFF
.,TRBJ2-7,TRBV6-5,14,TRBD1,TGTGCCAGCAGTTATTCAGGGGGCCGGGGCGAGCAGTACTTC,CASSYSGGRGEQYF